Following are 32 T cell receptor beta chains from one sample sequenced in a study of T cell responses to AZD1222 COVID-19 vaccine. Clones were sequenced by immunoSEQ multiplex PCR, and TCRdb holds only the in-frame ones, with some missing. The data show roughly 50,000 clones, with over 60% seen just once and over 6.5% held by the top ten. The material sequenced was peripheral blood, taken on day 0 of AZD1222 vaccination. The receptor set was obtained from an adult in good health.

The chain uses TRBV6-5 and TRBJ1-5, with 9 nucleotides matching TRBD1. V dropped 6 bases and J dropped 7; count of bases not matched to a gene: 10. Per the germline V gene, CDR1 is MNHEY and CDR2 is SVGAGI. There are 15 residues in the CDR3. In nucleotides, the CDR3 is TGTGCCAGCAGACCCCGTGGGACAGGGAGCCAGCCCCAGCATTTT. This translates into CASRPRGTGSQPQHF.

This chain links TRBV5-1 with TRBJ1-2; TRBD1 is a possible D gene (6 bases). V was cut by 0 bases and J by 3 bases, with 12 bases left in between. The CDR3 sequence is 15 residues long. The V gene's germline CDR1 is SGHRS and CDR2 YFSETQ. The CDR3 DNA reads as TGCGCCAGCAGCTTGGGAGGGGGAATTGACTATGGCTACACCTTC. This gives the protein CASSLGGGIDYGYTF.

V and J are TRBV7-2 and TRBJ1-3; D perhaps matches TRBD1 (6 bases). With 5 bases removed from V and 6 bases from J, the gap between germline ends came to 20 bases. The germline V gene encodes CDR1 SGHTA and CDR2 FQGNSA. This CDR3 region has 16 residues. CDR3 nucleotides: TGTGCCAGCAGCCTTAATCCGACAGGCCGGGCAAACACCATATATTTT. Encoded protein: CASSLNPTGRANTIYF.

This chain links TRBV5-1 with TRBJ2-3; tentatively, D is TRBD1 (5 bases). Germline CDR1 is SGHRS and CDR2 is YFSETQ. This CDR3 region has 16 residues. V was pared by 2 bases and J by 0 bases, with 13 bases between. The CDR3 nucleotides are TGCGCCAGCAGCTTCTTACCGGACATAAGCACAGATACGCAGTATTTT. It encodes CASSFLPDISTDTQYF.

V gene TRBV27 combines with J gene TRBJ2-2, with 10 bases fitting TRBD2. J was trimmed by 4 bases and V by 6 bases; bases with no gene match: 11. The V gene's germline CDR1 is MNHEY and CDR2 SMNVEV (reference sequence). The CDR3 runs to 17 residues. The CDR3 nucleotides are TGTGCCAGCAGCTTTGAACCTAGCGGGAGTGGCACCGGGGAGCTGTTTTTT. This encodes CASSFEPSGSGTGELFF.

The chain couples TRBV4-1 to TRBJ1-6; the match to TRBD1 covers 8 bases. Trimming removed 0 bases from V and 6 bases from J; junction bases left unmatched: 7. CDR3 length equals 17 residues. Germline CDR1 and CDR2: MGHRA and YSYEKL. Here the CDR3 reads CASSQEGQGQANSPLHF. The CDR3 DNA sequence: TGCGCCAGCAGCCAAGAGGGTCAGGGACAGGCTAATTCACCCCTCCACTTT.

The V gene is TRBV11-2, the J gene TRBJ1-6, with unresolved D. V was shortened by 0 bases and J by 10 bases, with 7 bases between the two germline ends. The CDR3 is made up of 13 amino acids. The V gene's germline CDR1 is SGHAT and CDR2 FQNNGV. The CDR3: CASSLDTASPLHF. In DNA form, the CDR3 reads TGTGCCAGCAGCTTAGATACTGCATCACCCCTCCACTTT.

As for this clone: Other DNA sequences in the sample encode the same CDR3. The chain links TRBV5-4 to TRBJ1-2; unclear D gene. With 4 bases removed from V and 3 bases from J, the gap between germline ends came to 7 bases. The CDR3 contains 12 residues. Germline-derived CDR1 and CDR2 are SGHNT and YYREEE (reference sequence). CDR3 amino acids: CASSPGDYGYTF. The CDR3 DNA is TGTGCCAGCAGCCCCGGCGACTATGGCTACACCTTC.

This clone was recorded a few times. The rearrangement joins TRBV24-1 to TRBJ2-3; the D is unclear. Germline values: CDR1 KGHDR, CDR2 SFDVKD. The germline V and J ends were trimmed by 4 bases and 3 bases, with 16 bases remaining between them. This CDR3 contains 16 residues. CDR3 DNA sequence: TGTGCCACCAGTGACCCGGACCCCCGACGGACAGATACGCAGTATTTT. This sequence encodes CATSDPDPRRTDTQYF.

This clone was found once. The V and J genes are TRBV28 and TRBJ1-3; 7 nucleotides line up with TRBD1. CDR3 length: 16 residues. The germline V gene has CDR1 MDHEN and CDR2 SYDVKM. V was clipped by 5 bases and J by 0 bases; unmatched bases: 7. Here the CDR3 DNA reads TGTGCCAGCAGTAGAGGGGGCTACTCCTCTGGAAACACCATATATTTT. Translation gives CASSRGGYSSGNTIYF. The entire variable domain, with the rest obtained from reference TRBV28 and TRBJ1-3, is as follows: DVKVTQSSRYLVKRTGEKVFLECVQDMDHENMFWYRQDPGLGLRLIYFSYDVKMKEKGDIPEGYSVSREKKERFSLILESASTNQTSMYLCASSRGGYSSGNTIYFGEGSWLTVV.

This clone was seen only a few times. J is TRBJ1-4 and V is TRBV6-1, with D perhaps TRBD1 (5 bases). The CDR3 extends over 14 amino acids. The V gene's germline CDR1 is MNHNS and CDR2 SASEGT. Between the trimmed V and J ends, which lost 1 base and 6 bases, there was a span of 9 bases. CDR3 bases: TGTGCCAGCAGTGAAGGACAGACCTATGAAAAACTGTTTTTT. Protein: CASSEGQTYEKLFF.

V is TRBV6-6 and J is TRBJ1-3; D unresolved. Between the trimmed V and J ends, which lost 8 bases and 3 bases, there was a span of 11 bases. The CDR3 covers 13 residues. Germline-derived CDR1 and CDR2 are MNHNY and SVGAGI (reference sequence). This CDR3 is CASHREVGNTIYF. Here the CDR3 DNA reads TGTGCCAGCCATAGGGAGGTTGGAAACACCATATATTTT.

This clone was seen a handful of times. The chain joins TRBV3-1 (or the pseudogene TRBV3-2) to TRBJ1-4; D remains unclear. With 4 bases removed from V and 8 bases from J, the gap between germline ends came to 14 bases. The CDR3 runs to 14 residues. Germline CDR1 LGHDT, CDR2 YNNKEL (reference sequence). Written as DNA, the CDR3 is TGTGCCAGCAGCCCGTTCGGGGTGGGGGAAAAACTGTTTTTT. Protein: CASSPFGVGEKLFF.

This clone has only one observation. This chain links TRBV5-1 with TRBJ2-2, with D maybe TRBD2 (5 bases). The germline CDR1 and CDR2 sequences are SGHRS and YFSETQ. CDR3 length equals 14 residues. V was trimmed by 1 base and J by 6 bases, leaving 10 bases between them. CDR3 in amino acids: CASSLSGVPGELFF. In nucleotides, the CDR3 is TGCGCCAGCAGCTTGTCCGGGGTTCCCGGGGAGCTGTTTTTT. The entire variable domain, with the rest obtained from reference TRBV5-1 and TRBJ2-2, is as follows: KAGVTQTPRYLIKTRGQQVTLSCSPISGHRSVSWYQQTPGQGLQFLFEYFSETQRNKGNFPGRFSGRQFSNSRSEMNVSTLELGDSALYLCASSLSGVPGELFFGEGSRLTVL.

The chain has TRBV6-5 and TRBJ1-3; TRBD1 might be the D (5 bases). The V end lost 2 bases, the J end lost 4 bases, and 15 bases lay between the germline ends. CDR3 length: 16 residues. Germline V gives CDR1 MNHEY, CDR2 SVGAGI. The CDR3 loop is CASSYPRDRSGNTIYF. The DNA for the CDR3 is TGTGCCAGCAGTTACCCTCGGGACCGTTCCGGAAACACCATATATTTT.

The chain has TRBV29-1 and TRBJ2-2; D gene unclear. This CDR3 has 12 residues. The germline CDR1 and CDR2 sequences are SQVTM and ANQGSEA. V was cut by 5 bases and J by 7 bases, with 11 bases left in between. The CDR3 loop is CSVLRSVGELFF. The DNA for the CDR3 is TGCAGCGTTTTACGATCCGTCGGGGAGCTGTTTTTT.

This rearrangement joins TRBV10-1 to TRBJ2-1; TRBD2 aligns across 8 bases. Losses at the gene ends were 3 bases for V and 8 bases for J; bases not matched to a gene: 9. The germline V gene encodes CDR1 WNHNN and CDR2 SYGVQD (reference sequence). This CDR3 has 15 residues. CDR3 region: CASSDVASGSHEQFF. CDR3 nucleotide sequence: TGCGCCAGCAGTGACGTGGCTAGCGGGTCGCATGAGCAGTTCTTC.

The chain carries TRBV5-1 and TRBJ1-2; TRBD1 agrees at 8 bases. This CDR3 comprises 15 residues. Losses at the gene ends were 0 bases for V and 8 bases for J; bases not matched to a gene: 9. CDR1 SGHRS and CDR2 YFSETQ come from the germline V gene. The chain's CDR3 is CASSLAGQGARGYTF. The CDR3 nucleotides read TGCGCCAGCAGCTTGGCGGGTCAGGGGGCGCGGGGCTACACCTTC.

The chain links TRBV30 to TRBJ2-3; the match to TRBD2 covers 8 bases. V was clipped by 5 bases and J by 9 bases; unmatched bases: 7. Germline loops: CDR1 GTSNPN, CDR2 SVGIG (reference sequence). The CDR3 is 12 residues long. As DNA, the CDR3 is TGTGCCTGGGGCTTAAGCGGGAGCACGCAGTATTTT. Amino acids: CAWGLSGSTQYF.

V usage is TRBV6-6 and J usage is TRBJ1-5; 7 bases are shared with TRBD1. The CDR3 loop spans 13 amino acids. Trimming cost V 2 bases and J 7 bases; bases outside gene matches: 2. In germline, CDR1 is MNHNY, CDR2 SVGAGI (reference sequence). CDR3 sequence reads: CASSYQQGQPQHF. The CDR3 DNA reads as TGTGCCAGCAGTTACCAACAGGGGCAGCCCCAGCATTTT.

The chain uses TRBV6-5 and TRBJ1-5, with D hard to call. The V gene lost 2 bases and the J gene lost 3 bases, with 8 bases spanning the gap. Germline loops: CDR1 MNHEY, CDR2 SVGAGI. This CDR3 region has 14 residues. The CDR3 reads CASSYRSSNQPQHF. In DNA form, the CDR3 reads TGTGCCAGCAGTTACCGAAGCTCCAATCAGCCCCAGCATTTT.

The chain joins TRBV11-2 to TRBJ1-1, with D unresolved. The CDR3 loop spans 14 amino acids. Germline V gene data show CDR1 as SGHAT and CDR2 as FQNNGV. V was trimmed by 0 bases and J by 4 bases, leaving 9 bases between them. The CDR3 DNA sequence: TGTGCCAGCAGCTTAGAGGCACACGGCACTGAAGCTTTCTTT. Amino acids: CASSLEAHGTEAFF.

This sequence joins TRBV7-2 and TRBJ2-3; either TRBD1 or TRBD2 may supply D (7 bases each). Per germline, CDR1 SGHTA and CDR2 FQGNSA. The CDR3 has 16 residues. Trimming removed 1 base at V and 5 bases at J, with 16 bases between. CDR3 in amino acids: CASSLGGRGQGDTQYF. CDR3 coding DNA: TGTGCCAGCAGCTTAGGAGGGAGGGGGCAAGGAGATACGCAGTATTTT.

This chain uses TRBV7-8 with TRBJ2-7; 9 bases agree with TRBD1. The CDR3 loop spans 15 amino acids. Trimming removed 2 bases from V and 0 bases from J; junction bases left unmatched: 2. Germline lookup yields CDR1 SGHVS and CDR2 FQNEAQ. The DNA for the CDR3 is TGTGCCAGCAGCTTAACGGGACAGGGCTCCTACGAGCAGTACTTC. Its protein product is CASSLTGQGSYEQYF.

The DNA of the CDR3 is TGTGCCATCAGTGAGAACAGGAATCAGCCCCAGCATTTT. It yields the protein CAISENRNQPQHF. The chain has TRBV10-3 and TRBJ1-5; TRBD1 is a possible D gene (5 bases). The germline V and J ends were trimmed by 2 bases and 4 bases, with 6 bases remaining between them. The CDR3 covers 13 residues. Germline-derived CDR1 and CDR2 are ENHRY and SYGVKD.

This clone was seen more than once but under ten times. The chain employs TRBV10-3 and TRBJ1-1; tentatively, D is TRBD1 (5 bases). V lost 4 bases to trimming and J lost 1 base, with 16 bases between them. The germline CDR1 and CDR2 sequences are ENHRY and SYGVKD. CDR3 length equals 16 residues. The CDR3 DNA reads TGTGCCATCAGTGGGACCCGGGGACGGAAGAACACTGAAGCTTTCTTT. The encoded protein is CAISGTRGRKNTEAFF.

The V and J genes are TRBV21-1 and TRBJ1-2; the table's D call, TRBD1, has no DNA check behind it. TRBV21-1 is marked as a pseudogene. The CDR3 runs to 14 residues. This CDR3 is CASVTGKSDYGYTF. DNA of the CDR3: TGTGCCAGCGTAACAGGGAAGTCGGACTATGGCTACACCTTC.

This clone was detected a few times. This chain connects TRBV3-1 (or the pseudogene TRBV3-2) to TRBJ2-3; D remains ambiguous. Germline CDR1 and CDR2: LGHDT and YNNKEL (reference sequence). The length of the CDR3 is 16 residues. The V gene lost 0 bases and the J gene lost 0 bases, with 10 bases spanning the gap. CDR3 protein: CASSQDPTPSTDTQYF. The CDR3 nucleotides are TGTGCCAGCAGCCAAGATCCGACGCCTAGCACAGATACGCAGTATTTT.

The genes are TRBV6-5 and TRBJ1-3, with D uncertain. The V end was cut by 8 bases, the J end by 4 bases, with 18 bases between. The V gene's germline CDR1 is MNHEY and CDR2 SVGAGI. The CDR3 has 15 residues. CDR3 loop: CASWSRGPNGNTIYF. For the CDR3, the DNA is TGTGCCAGCTGGAGCCGAGGGCCCAACGGAAACACCATATATTTT.

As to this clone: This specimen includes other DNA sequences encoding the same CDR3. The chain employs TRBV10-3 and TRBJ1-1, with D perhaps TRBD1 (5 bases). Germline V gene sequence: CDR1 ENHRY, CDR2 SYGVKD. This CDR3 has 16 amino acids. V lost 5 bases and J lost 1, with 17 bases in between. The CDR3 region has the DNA TGTGCCATCAGTAGGGCTGCTGGGGGGGGGAACACTGAAGCTTTCTTT. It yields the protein CAISRAAGGGNTEAFF.

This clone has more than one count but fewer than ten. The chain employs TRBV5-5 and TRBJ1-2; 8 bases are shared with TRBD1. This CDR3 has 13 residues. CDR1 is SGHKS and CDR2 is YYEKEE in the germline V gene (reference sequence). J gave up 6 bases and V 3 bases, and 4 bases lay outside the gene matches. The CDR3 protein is CASSWTGNDGYTF. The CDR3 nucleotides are TGTGCCAGCAGCTGGACAGGGAACGATGGCTACACCTTC.

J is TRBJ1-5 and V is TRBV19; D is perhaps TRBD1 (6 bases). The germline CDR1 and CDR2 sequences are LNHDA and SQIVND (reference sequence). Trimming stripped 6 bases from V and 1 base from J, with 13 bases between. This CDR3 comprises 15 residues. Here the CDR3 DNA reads TGTGCCAGTAGAACACAGGGCGAGAGCAATCAGCCCCAGCATTTT. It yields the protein CASRTQGESNQPQHF.